Listed here is a single TCR beta chain. Its specificity is unknown. Naivety among CD8 cells was defined by CD45RO negativity and positive CCR7 selection, thereby excluding terminally differentiated effector memory CD45RA+ cells. The CDR3 sequence is 15 residues long. The germline gives CDR1 SGHRS, CDR2 YFSETQ. V was pared by 4 bases and J by 0 bases, with 11 bases between. The repertoire was sequenced with immunoSEQ multiplex PCR; TCRdb's copy has only in-frame clones and lacks some. The sample yields about 2.2 million clones, roughly 93% seen once. The data belong to a study of shared clonotypes between healthy human individuals. General study findings and limits: The four-donor shared clonotypes exceeded non-shared clonotypes in generation probability, with non-shared ones scoring lower. Having only a few donors restricted how much genetic and exposure-history diversity was captured. Large sequencing depth failed to make sorted-subset sequencing complete, rarefaction showed.

This sequence was found in a man between 18 and 29 years old in good health. Some clones in this sample may be carry-over from other donors' samples. Sequencing used naive CD8+ T cells from PBMCs. The rearrangement uses TRBV5-1 and TRBJ2-1; no clear D gene. CDR3 sequence: CASSPGPSSYNEQFF. The CDR3 region has the DNA TGCGCCAGCAGCCCCGGACCGAGCTCCTACAATGAGCAGTTCTTC.